This passage covers 29 T cell receptor beta chains from one sample sequenced in a study of T cells expressing NK-cell markers. TCRdb reprocessed the 5' RACE reads and reports one entry per CDR3 protein, with no DNA. This sample lists 300,000 to 500,000 distinct CDR3 sequences; its ten largest clones have around 11%. Sequenced material: blood T cells: a sorted CD56 or NKG2C T cell subset, CD4+ or CD8+ T cells, or bulk PBMC T cells (not recorded which). These TCRs come from a woman aged 50 to 60 in good health.

The chain employs TRBV4-1 and TRBJ1-1. Germline values: CDR1 MGHRA, CDR2 YSYEKL. The CDR3 covers 14 residues. The CDR3 sequence is CASSQDPSASEAFF.

The genes are TRBV19 and TRBJ2-7; absent DNA, TCRdb's TRBD1 call cannot be checked. CDR3 length: 13 residues. Germline-derived CDR1 and CDR2 are LNHDA and SQIVND (reference sequence). The CDR3 reads CASSYEGGREQYF.

The chain employs TRBV11-2 and TRBJ2-3; TCRdb proposes TRBD1, but this gene call is untestable without DNA. The CDR3 runs to 15 residues. Looked up from germline, CDR1 is SGHAT and CDR2 is FQNNGV. CDR3 in amino acids: CASSTLRGGGDTQYF.

The chain carries TRBV20-1 and TRBJ2-5; there is no DNA to check the TCRdb D call of TRBD2. This CDR3 is 15 amino acids long. CDR1 is DFQATT, CDR2 SNEGSKA, per germline (reference sequence). The CDR3 loop reads CSARDGVVLQETQYF.

V usage is TRBV10-3 and J usage is TRBJ1-5; TCRdb's D call of TRBD1 is untestable without DNA. The CDR3 is 13 residues long. Per the germline V gene, CDR1 is ENHRY and CDR2 is SYGVKD. CDR3 residues: CATQGGGNQPQHF.

The chain is built from TRBV12-3 or TRBV12-4 and TRBJ2-3; TCRdb gives TRBD2 as the D gene, but with no DNA this cannot be confirmed. The CDR3 totals 16 residues. The CDR3 here is CASRSPLAGGPDTQYF.

The V and J genes are TRBV18 and TRBJ2-1; absent DNA, TCRdb's TRBD1 call cannot be checked. The CDR3 consists of 14 residues. The germline V gene encodes CDR1 KGHSH and CDR2 LQKENI. CDR3 protein: CASSRTIRDNEQFF.

V and J are TRBV11-2 and TRBJ1-2. CDR3 length: 11 residues. The V gene's germline CDR1 is SGHAT and CDR2 FQNNGV. CDR3 residues: CAISGRGGYTF.

V gene TRBV6-5 combines with J gene TRBJ2-2; TCRdb calls TRBD1, which cannot be checked without DNA. This CDR3 region has 15 residues. CDR1 is MNHEY, CDR2 SVGAGI, per germline. The CDR3 here is CASSYGGAFTGELFF.

The chain's CDR3 is CSATPEAGELFF. This chain uses TRBV20-1 with TRBJ2-2. The CDR3 extends over 12 amino acids. The germline gives CDR1 DFQATT, CDR2 SNEGSKA (reference sequence).

The J gene is TRBJ1-2, the V gene TRBV6-1. The CDR3 loop spans 14 amino acids. Germline V lookup: CDR1 MNHNS, CDR2 SASEGT. The CDR3 region is CASSSAGPTYGYTF.

The chain links TRBV6-1 to TRBJ2-1; TCRdb indicates TRBD2, and absent DNA this call remains unverified. This CDR3 has 16 residues. The V gene's germline CDR1 is MNHNS and CDR2 SASEGT. The CDR3 reads CASSEMQGLSYDEQFF.

The chain carries TRBV18 and TRBJ2-1; the D gene TCRdb calls, TRBD1, cannot be checked with no DNA. Germline-derived CDR1 and CDR2 are KGHSH and LQKENI. This CDR3 is built from 14 residues. Here the CDR3 reads CASSLTTGNNEQFF.

The V and J genes are TRBV20-1 and TRBJ1-4; TCRdb outputs TRBD1, but without DNA this stays unchecked. CDR3 length: 12 residues. Germline loops: CDR1 DFQATT, CDR2 SNEGSKA (reference sequence). This CDR3 reads CSARPGSEKLFF.

The chain carries TRBV3-1 and TRBJ2-3. CDR1 is LGHDT and CDR2 is YNNKEL in the germline V gene (reference sequence). This CDR3 has 13 residues. This chain's CDR3 is CASSSVRGHTQYF.

The V gene is TRBV11-2, the J gene TRBJ2-5; TCRdb proposes TRBD2, but this gene call is untestable without DNA. Germline V gene sequence: CDR1 SGHAT, CDR2 FQNNGV. This CDR3 has 17 amino acids. CDR3 in amino acids: CASSLTSGGKYQETQYF.

The genes are TRBV6-5 and TRBJ1-2; lacking DNA, the TRBD1 call made by TCRdb goes unchecked. The CDR3 contains 13 residues. CDR1 is MNHEY and CDR2 is SVGAGI in the germline V gene. CDR3 sequence: CASKRGGANGYTF.

The chain combines TRBV18 with TRBJ2-3; the TRBD1 assignment by TCRdb is unverifiable without DNA. Germline lookup yields CDR1 KGHSH and CDR2 LQKENI. This CDR3 is built from 14 residues. The CDR3 loop is CASSPYPGADTQYF.

This sequence joins TRBV7-6 and TRBJ1-4; the TRBD1 assignment by TCRdb is unverifiable without DNA. Per germline, CDR1 SGHVS and CDR2 FNYEAQ. The CDR3 is 14 amino acids. CDR3 sequence reads: CASSLGQGIEKLFF.

This chain connects TRBV5-1 to TRBJ1-1; TCRdb returns TRBD1, unconfirmable since there is no DNA. The CDR3 has 17 residues. Looked up from germline, CDR1 is SGHRS and CDR2 is YFSETQ. CDR3 protein: CASSDRPQGTLNTEAFF.

The chain combines TRBV12-3 or TRBV12-4 with TRBJ1-3; with no DNA, the TCRdb D assignment of TRBD1 cannot be verified. CDR3 length: 12 residues. The CDR3 spells CASSRGPSTIYF.

The J gene is TRBJ2-7, the V gene TRBV9; TCRdb reports TRBD1, a call that lacks DNA to check it against. Germline V gives CDR1 SGDLS, CDR2 YYNGEE. This CDR3 is built from 14 residues. Here the CDR3 reads CASSSTGPPYEQYF.

This chain joins TRBV20-1 and TRBJ2-7; TCRdb gives TRBD1 as the D gene, but with no DNA this cannot be confirmed. The V gene's germline CDR1 is DFQATT and CDR2 SNEGSKA (reference sequence). The length of the CDR3 is 12 residues. Here the CDR3 reads CSAQGQGYEQYF.

V usage is TRBV11-2 and J usage is TRBJ2-3; TCRdb calls TRBD1, which cannot be checked without DNA. The CDR3 consists of 15 residues. Germline CDR1 is SGHAT and CDR2 is FQNNGV. Here the CDR3 reads CASSYRDRAADTQYF. The full variable domain, completed using reference TRBV11-2 and TRBJ2-3, is EAGVAQSPRYKIIEKRQSVAFWCNPISGHATLYWYQQILGQGPKLLIQFQNNGVVDDSQLPKDRFSAERLKGVDSTLKIQPAKLEDSAVYLCASSYRDRAADTQYFGPGTRLTVL.

The chain carries TRBV12-3 or TRBV12-4 and TRBJ2-7; TCRdb selects TRBD1, and the lack of DNA leaves this call unchecked. This CDR3 has 15 residues. The CDR3 reads CASSPGTGYRNEQYF.

The V call is TRBV5-1, the J call TRBJ2-1. The CDR3 totals 16 residues. Germline V gives CDR1 SGHRS, CDR2 YFSETQ. This CDR3 is CASSSGLASSYNEQFF.

The rearrangement uses TRBV20-1 and TRBJ2-5; checking the TCRdb D call of TRBD1 is not possible without DNA. The CDR3 consists of 12 residues. Germline V gene sequence: CDR1 DFQATT, CDR2 SNEGSKA (reference sequence). The CDR3 sequence is CSARPGLETQYF.

The chain links TRBV7-6 to TRBJ2-5; as DNA is missing, the TRBD2 call by TCRdb cannot be tested. CDR3 size: 15 residues. Germline V gives CDR1 SGHVS, CDR2 FNYEAQ. The chain's CDR3 is CASSLGGLAEETQYF.

The chain has TRBV6-6 and TRBJ2-5; TCRdb returns TRBD2, unconfirmable since there is no DNA. The V gene's germline CDR1 is MNHNY and CDR2 SVGAGI (reference sequence). The CDR3 extends over 12 amino acids. CDR3 residues: CASSYASQTQYF.